Shown below are 30 T cell receptor beta chains from a single sample sequenced in a study of neoadjuvant anti-PD-1 for oral cavity cancer. Assay used: immunoSEQ multiplex PCR; TCRdb lists only in-frame clones, some missing. The data contain around 25,000 clones, about 30% of them seen just once; the ten biggest clones take up about 15%. Time point defined: after neoadjuvant nivolumab, at surgical resection. The source was tumor tissue, collected after nivolumab (anti-PD-1) treatment. The receptors come from a person aged 40 to 85 with oral cavity squamous cell carcinoma.

V is TRBV7-8 and J is TRBJ1-3; TRBD1 matches 8 bases. CDR1 and CDR2 (germline): SGHVS, FQNEAQ. With V trimmed by 5 bases and J by 3 bases, 9 bases remained unmatched. This CDR3 has 16 amino acids. For the CDR3, the DNA is TGTGCCAGCAGCGCGGGACAGGCCAAGGTTGGAAACACCATATATTTT. Its protein is CASSAGQAKVGNTIYF.

The rearrangement joins TRBV9 to TRBJ2-1; 12 nucleotides align to TRBD1. This CDR3 region has 17 residues. CDR1 and CDR2 from the germline V gene are SGDLS and YYNGEE. After removal of 0 bases from V and 7 bases from J, the junction contained 8 bases not matched to a gene. The DNA for the CDR3 is TGTGCCAGCAGCGTAGTGGCGGGACAGGGGGCGCAGAATGAGCAGTTCTTC. Its translation is CASSVVAGQGAQNEQFF.

This clone has only a few counts. In DNA, the CDR3 is TGTGCCAGCAGGCGGACAGGGGGAGGCTATGGCTACACCTTC. Its protein is CASRRTGGGYGYTF. The chain employs TRBV6-6 and TRBJ1-2; 10 nucleotides agree with TRBD1. V was pared by 6 bases and J by 4 bases, with 5 bases of the junction left unmatched. This CDR3 has 14 residues. Germline CDR1 MNHNY, CDR2 SVGAGI (reference sequence).

Only one count was recorded for this clone. The chain uses TRBV6-1 and TRBJ1-2, with 9 bases matching TRBD1. Losses at the gene ends were 3 bases for V and 3 bases for J; bases not matched to a gene: 5. Germline-derived CDR1 and CDR2 are MNHNS and SASEGT. CDR3 length: 15 residues. The CDR3 DNA follows: TGTGCCAGCAGTGACCCGGGACAGGGAGACTATGGCTACACCTTC. Translation: CASSDPGQGDYGYTF.

This chain links TRBV30 with TRBJ2-3; D is possibly TRBD1 (6 bases). Germline-derived CDR1 and CDR2 are GTSNPN and SVGIG (reference sequence). Trimming pared 4 bases from V and 2 bases from J, leaving 13 bases between. This CDR3 has 14 residues. In DNA, the CDR3 is TGTGCCTGGAACCTAGGACAGCCCACAGATACGCAGTATTTT. Translating it yields CAWNLGQPTDTQYF. The whole variable domain, remainder taken from reference TRBV30 and TRBJ2-3, is SQTIHQWPATLVQPVGSPLSLECTVEGTSNPNLYWYRQAAGRGLQLLFYSVGIGQISSEVPQNLSASRPQDRQFILSSKKLLLSDSGFYLCAWNLGQPTDTQYFGPGTRLTVL.

This chain uses TRBV6-1 with TRBJ1-1, with D possibly TRBD1 on 5 matching bases. V lost 8 bases and J lost 8, with 18 bases in between. This CDR3 spans 13 amino acids. CDR1 and CDR2 from the germline V gene are MNHNS and SASEGT. CDR3 region: CASELAGRLEAFF. For the CDR3, the DNA is TGTGCCAGCGAACTAGCAGGGAGGTTGGAAGCTTTCTTT.

This clone was picked up a small number of times. This rearrangement joins TRBV10-3 to TRBJ1-5; no clear D. Germline-derived CDR1 and CDR2 are ENHRY and SYGVKD. This CDR3 spans 14 amino acids. The ends were cut back, 2 bases at V and 4 bases at J, with 9 bases in the middle. The DNA of the CDR3 is TGTGCCATCAGTGAGGGCCCGGGTAATCAGCCCCAGCATTTT. Amino acid sequence: CAISEGPGNQPQHF.

This clone has just a few counts. The chain combines TRBV2 with TRBJ2-2, with D possibly called TRBD1 or TRBD2 (5 bases each). Germline V gives CDR1 SNHLY, CDR2 FYNNEI. Trimming cost V 9 bases and J 5 bases, with 16 bases left between them. This CDR3 region has 14 residues. The CDR3 is CASKGPVVTGELFF. In DNA form, the CDR3 reads TGTGCCAGTAAGGGACCGGTGGTGACCGGGGAGCTGTTTTTT.

This clone is deemed large. J is TRBJ2-7 and V is TRBV9; 9 bases are shared with TRBD1. The CDR3 is 14 amino acids. With 5 bases clipped from V and 1 base from J, the junction kept 4 bases outside the gene matches. Germline V lookup: CDR1 SGDLS, CDR2 YYNGEE. The CDR3 sequence is CASSTGGASYEQYF. As DNA, the CDR3 is TGTGCCAGCAGTACAGGGGGCGCATCCTACGAGCAGTACTTC.

The chain links TRBV2 to TRBJ1-2; a possible D gene is TRBD1 (5 bases). The length of the CDR3 is 13 residues. Between the trimmed V and J ends, which lost 4 bases and 7 bases, there was a span of 13 bases. The germline gives CDR1 SNHLY, CDR2 FYNNEI. The CDR3: CASSVSGPAGYTF. Here the CDR3 DNA reads TGTGCCAGCAGTGTTTCAGGGCCGGCTGGCTACACCTTC.

This clone is classed as medium-sized. The CDR3 DNA reads as TGTGCCAGCAGTTCGTCGGTTCAGGGAGCCCCTTTCACAGATACGCAGTATTTT. Residues: CASSSSVQGAPFTDTQYF. The rearrangement joins TRBV28 to TRBJ2-3; the D gene could be TRBD1 or TRBD2 (5 bases each). The ends were cut back, 4 bases at V and 2 bases at J, with 22 bases in the middle. CDR1 and CDR2 (germline): MDHEN, SYDVKM. The CDR3 spans 18 residues.

This clone was observed at least ten times. The chain is built from TRBV14 and TRBJ2-3, with a weak D call TRBD1 (5 bases). CDR1 SGHDN and CDR2 FVKESK come from the germline V gene. V lost 5 bases and J 6 bases, leaving 9 bases between the germline ends. The CDR3 sequence is 12 residues long. The DNA for the CDR3 is TGTGCCAGCAGCGAGACAGTGGATACGCAGTATTTT. Residues: CASSETVDTQYF.

The rearrangement joins TRBV7-9 to TRBJ1-1; D is possibly TRBD1 (6 bases). The CDR3 consists of 11 residues. From germline, CDR1 is SEHNR and CDR2 FQNEAQ (reference sequence). Trimming took 2 bases from V and 11 from J, leaving 9 bases between them. The CDR3 reads CASSLNRVAFF. As DNA, the CDR3 is TGTGCCAGCAGCTTAAACAGGGTGGCTTTCTTT.

This clone was detected a few times. V and J are TRBV25-1 and TRBJ1-1, with 7 bases identical to TRBD1. In germline, CDR1 is MGHDK, CDR2 SYGVNS. There are 16 residues in the CDR3. V lost 1 base, J lost 0 bases, and 5 bases stayed unmatched. The chain's CDR3 is CASSELEGGMNTEAFF. In nucleotides, the CDR3 is TGTGCCAGCAGTGAATTGGAAGGGGGCATGAACACTGAAGCTTTCTTT.

The rearrangement links TRBV7-9 to TRBJ2-3; possibly TRBD1 for D (6 bases). From germline, CDR1 is SEHNR and CDR2 FQNEAQ (reference sequence). V was cut by 1 base and J by 6 bases, with 11 bases left in between. This CDR3 has 14 residues. Here the CDR3 reads CASSLGGGFDTQYF. In DNA form, the CDR3 reads TGTGCCAGCAGCTTAGGAGGGGGTTTCGATACGCAGTATTTT.

This clone is medium-sized in the sample. V usage is TRBV6-1 and J usage is TRBJ1-2; a possible D gene is TRBD1 (5 bases). The V end was cut by 1 base, the J end by 7 bases, with 16 bases between. Germline CDR1 and CDR2: MNHNS and SASEGT. This CDR3 spans 15 amino acids. DNA of the CDR3: TGTGCCAGCAGTGAAGGGGGGGACGTCTCCTCTGGCTACACCTTC. Protein: CASSEGGDVSSGYTF.

This clone is judged medium-sized. V usage is TRBV6-5 and J usage is TRBJ2-7; the match to TRBD1 covers 7 bases. CDR3 length: 13 amino acids. Germline V gives CDR1 MNHEY, CDR2 SVGAGI. V shed 8 bases, J shed 5 bases, and the junction held 9 bases outside the gene matches. CDR3: CASSGQSAHEQYF. CDR3 nucleotide sequence: TGTGCCAGCTCGGGACAGTCCGCCCACGAGCAGTACTTC.

The chain combines TRBV5-4 with TRBJ2-7; 9 bases line up with TRBD2. With V trimmed by 0 bases and J by 2 bases, 6 bases remained unmatched. Germline loops: CDR1 SGHNT, CDR2 YYREEE (reference sequence). CDR3 length equals 16 residues. The CDR3 nucleotides are TGTGCCAGCAGCTTGGCCGGGGGCGGGAGGGCCTACGAGCAGTACTTC. It yields the protein CASSLAGGGRAYEQYF. The variable domain in full, with the rest retrieved from reference TRBV5-4 and TRBJ2-7, is ETGVTQSPTHLIKTRGQQVTLRCSSQSGHNTVSWYQQALGQGPQFIFQYYREEENGRGNFPPRFSGLQFPNYSSELNVNALELDDSALYLCASSLAGGGRAYEQYFGPGTRLTVT.

V usage is TRBV29-1 and J usage is TRBJ2-1, with 9 bases that match TRBD2. V shed 5 bases, J shed 8 bases, and the junction held 16 bases outside the gene matches. Germline V CDR1 and CDR2: SQVTM, ANQGSEA. The CDR3 totals 16 residues. The CDR3 DNA reads as TGCAGCGTTCAAAGTAGCAGGACTAGCGTCTCCCATGAGCAGTTCTTC. Translated: CSVQSSRTSVSHEQFF.

V is TRBV5-1 and J is TRBJ1-1; D is unresolved. There are 16 residues in the CDR3. V was shortened by 3 bases and J by 1 base, with 16 bases between the two germline ends. Germline V lookup: CDR1 SGHRS, CDR2 YFSETQ. The CDR3: CASSSGITTWNTEAFF. The DNA for the CDR3 is TGCGCCAGCAGCTCGGGAATTACCACTTGGAACACTGAAGCTTTCTTT.

The rearrangement uses TRBV28 and TRBJ1-2, with 9 positions matching TRBD1. Germline V gives CDR1 MDHEN, CDR2 SYDVKM. Trimming removed 3 bases from V and 7 bases from J; junction bases left unmatched: 9. CDR3 length equals 15 residues. The CDR3 reads CASSFMGTGNGGYTF. The CDR3 DNA reads as TGTGCCAGCAGTTTTATGGGGACAGGGAATGGTGGCTACACCTTC.

There are a few counts of this clone. The chain has TRBV7-8 and TRBJ2-2, with a tentative D call TRBD2 (5 bases). The V end lost 2 bases, the J end lost 8 bases, and 9 bases lay between the germline ends. This CDR3 contains 13 residues. Germline V lookup: CDR1 SGHVS, CDR2 FQNEAQ. CDR3 DNA: TGTGCCAGCAGCTTAATCGGCGGGGGGGAGCTGTTTTTT. This translates into CASSLIGGGELFF.

The genes are TRBV5-1 and TRBJ2-7; TRBD1 agrees at 7 bases. Unmatched junction bases numbered 6, after V lost 3 bases and J lost 3 bases. This CDR3 is built from 14 residues. Germline V CDR1 and CDR2: SGHRS, YFSETQ. The CDR3 region is CASSSRTGFYEQYF. The CDR3 DNA sequence: TGCGCCAGCAGCTCACGGACAGGATTCTACGAGCAGTACTTC. The full variable domain, its missing parts supplied by reference TRBV5-1 and TRBJ2-7, is KAGVTQTPRYLIKTRGQQVTLSCSPISGHRSVSWYQQTPGQGLQFLFEYFSETQRNKGNFPGRFSGRQFSNSRSEMNVSTLELGDSALYLCASSSRTGFYEQYFGPGTRLTVT.

V is TRBV28 and J is TRBJ2-3; D is possibly TRBD2 (5 bases). This CDR3 has 14 amino acids. The germline V gene has CDR1 MDHEN and CDR2 SYDVKM. The V end was cut by 3 bases, the J end by 3 bases, with 10 bases between. In DNA, the CDR3 is TGTGCCAGCAGTTTCGGACTGGGAACAGATACGCAGTATTTT. This translates into CASSFGLGTDTQYF. The variable domain in full, with the rest retrieved from reference TRBV28 and TRBJ2-3, is DVKVTQSSRYLVKRTGEKVFLECVQDMDHENMFWYRQDPGLGLRLIYFSYDVKMKEKGDIPEGYSVSREKKERFSLILESASTNQTSMYLCASSFGLGTDTQYFGPGTRLTVL.

The CDR3: CASSLVVGGTGYTF. The CDR3 DNA follows: TGTGCCAGCAGCTTAGTGGTTGGGGGCACTGGCTACACCTTC. The V gene is TRBV7-2, the J gene TRBJ1-2; D perhaps matches TRBD1 (6 bases). This CDR3 spans 14 amino acids. V lost 1 base, J lost 7 bases, and 13 bases lay in between. Germline CDR1 SGHTA, CDR2 FQGNSA. Based on the CDR3 plus reference TRBV7-2 and TRBJ1-2, the full variable domain is GAGVSQSPSNKVTEKGKDVELRCDPISGHTALYWYRQSLGQGLEFLIYFQGNSAPDKSGLPSDRFSAERTGGSVSTLTIQRTQQEDSAVYLCASSLVVGGTGYTFGSGTRLTVV.

This clone was detected a few times. The CDR3 sequence is CAWRRGPNQPQHF. The CDR3 DNA reads as TGTGCCTGGAGACGGGGCCCTAATCAGCCCCAGCATTTT. The V call is TRBV30, the J call TRBJ1-5; a weak D match, TRBD1 (5 bases). Germline V lookup: CDR1 GTSNPN, CDR2 SVGIG (reference sequence). This CDR3 has 13 amino acids. The V and J ends lost 3 bases and 4 bases respectively, with 10 bases between them.

This chain joins TRBV7-2 and TRBJ1-1; D might be TRBD1 (5 bases). V was trimmed by 5 bases and J by 1 base, leaving 17 bases between them. The length of the CDR3 is 16 residues. The germline CDR1 and CDR2 sequences are SGHTA and FQGNSA. The CDR3 spells CASSPDLRGWNTEAFF. The CDR3 bases are TGTGCCAGCAGCCCCGACCTGCGGGGCTGGAACACTGAAGCTTTCTTT.

The chain has TRBV9 and TRBJ1-2, with TRBD1 as a possible D gene (5 bases). Germline V gives CDR1 SGDLS, CDR2 YYNGEE. Trimming left V 7 bases short and J 1 base short, with 11 bases between. This CDR3 spans 13 amino acids. The CDR3 sequence: CASPKDNNYGYTF. The CDR3, as DNA: TGTGCCAGCCCCAAGGACAATAACTATGGCTACACCTTC.

In its sample, this clone was seen many times. This chain uses TRBV27 with TRBJ1-2; D unclear. The CDR3 is 11 amino acids. Germline-derived CDR1 and CDR2 are MNHEY and SMNVEV (reference sequence). Between the trimmed V and J ends, which lost 4 bases and 2 bases, there was a span of 2 bases. The DNA for the CDR3 is TGTGCCAGCAGTTCCAACTATGGCTACACCTTC. This gives the protein CASSSNYGYTF.

The rearrangement uses TRBV27 and TRBJ2-7; 7 bases agree with TRBD1. This CDR3 has 15 amino acids. CDR1 MNHEY and CDR2 SMNVEV come from the germline V gene (reference sequence). Trimming at V came to 2 bases and at J to 6 bases, leaving 10 bases not matched to a gene. The CDR3 sequence: CASSLKGAPLAEQYF. The CDR3 DNA reads TGTGCCAGCAGTTTAAAGGGGGCCCCCCTCGCCGAGCAGTACTTC.